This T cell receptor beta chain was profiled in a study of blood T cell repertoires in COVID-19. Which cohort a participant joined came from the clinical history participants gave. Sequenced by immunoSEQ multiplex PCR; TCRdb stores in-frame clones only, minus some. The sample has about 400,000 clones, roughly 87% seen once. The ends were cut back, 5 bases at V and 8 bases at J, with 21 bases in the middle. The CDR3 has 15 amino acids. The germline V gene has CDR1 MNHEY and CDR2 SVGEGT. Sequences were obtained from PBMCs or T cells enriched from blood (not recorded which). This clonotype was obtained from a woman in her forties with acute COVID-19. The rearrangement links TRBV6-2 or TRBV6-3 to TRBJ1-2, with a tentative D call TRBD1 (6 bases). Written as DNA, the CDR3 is TGTGCCAGCAGTAGCCCTGACAGGTTCGACGGCGGCTACACCTTC. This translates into CASSSPDRFDGGYTF.